This T cell receptor beta chain was captured by sequencing in a study of blood T cell repertoires in COVID-19. Background on the study: The United States, Italy and Spain were the sources of the acute and convalescent COVID-19 samples.

The CDR3 extends over 16 amino acids. The V gene's germline CDR1 is SGHVS and CDR2 FQNEAQ. The V and J ends lost 4 bases and 3 bases, in that order; junction bases with no gene match: 10. Original methodology: Counts of nucleated cells, estimated from reference gene primer amplification, were obtained. Generated by immunoSEQ multiplex PCR, the TCRdb table keeps only in-frame clones and is missing some. That table supplies the V and J calls and clone size; D and trimming were determined from the DNA. The profile shows around 91,000 clones, over 75% of them singletons. The TCR sequence derives from a human donor in a cohort sampled during active COVID-19. J is TRBJ2-3 and V is TRBV7-8, with 7 positions matching TRBD1. The specimen sequenced was peripheral blood. Here the CDR3 reads CASSSYRGGWTDTQYF. The CDR3 DNA sequence: TGTGCCAGCAGCTCATACAGGGGCGGGTGGACAGATACGCAGTATTTT.